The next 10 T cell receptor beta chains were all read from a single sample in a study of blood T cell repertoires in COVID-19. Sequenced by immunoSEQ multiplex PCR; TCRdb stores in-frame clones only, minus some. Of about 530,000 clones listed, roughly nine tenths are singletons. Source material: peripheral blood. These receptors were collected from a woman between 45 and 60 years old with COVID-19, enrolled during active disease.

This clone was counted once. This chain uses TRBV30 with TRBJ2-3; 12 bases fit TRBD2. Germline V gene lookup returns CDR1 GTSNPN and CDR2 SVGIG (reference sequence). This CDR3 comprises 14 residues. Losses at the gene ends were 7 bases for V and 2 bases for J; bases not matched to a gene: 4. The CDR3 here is CALGLAGPTDTQYF. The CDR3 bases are TGTGCCTTAGGACTAGCGGGGCCCACAGATACGCAGTATTTT.

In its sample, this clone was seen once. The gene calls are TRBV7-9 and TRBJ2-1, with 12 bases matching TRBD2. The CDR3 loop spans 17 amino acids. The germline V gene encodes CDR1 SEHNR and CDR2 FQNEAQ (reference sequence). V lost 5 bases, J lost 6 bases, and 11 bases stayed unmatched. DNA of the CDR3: TGTGCCAGCAGCCCCCGAAGGGGACTAGCGGGTGTCAATGAGCAGTTCTTC. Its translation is CASSPRRGLAGVNEQFF.

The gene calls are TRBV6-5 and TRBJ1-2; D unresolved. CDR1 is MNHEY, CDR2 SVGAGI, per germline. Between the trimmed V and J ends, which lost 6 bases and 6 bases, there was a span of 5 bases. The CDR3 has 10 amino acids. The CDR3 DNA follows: TGTGCCAGCAGAGAGGATGGCTACACCTTC. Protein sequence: CASREDGYTF.

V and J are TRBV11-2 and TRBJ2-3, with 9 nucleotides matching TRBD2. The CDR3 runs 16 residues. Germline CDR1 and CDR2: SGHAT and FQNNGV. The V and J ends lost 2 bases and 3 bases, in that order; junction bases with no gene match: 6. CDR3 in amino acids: CASSLWSSGATDTQYF. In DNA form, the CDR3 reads TGTGCCAGCAGCTTATGGTCTAGCGGGGCGACAGATACGCAGTATTTT.

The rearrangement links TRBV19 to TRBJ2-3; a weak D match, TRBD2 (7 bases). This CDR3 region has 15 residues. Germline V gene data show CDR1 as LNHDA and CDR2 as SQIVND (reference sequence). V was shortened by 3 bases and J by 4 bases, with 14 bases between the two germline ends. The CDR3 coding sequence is TGTGCCAGTAGTATCAGAGGGGGAGGGTCAGATACGCAGTATTTT. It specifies CASSIRGGGSDTQYF.

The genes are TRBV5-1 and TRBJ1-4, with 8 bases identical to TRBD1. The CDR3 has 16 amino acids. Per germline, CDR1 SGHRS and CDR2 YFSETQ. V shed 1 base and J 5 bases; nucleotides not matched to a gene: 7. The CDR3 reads CASSLRSWTGNEKLFF. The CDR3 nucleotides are TGCGCCAGCAGCTTGAGATCGTGGACAGGGAATGAAAAACTGTTTTTT.

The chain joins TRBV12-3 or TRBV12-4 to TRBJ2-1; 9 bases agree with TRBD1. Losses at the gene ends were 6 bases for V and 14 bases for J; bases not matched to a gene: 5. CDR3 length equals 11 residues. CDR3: CASSPGDREFF. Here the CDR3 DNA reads TGTGCCAGCAGCCCCGGGGACAGGGAGTTCTTC.

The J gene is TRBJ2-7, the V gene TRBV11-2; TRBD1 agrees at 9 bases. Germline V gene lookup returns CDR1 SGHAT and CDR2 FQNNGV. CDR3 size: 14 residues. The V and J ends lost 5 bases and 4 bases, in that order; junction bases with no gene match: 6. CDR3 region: CASSPGTGSYEQYF. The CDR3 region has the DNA TGTGCCAGCAGCCCTGGGACAGGGAGTTACGAGCAGTACTTC.

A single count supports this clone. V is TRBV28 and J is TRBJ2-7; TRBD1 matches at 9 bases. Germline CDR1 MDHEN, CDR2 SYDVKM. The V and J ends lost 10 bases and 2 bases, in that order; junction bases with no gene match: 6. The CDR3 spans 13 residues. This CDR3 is CATKGQGPYEQYF. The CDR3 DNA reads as TGTGCCACCAAAGGACAGGGGCCCTACGAGCAGTACTTC.

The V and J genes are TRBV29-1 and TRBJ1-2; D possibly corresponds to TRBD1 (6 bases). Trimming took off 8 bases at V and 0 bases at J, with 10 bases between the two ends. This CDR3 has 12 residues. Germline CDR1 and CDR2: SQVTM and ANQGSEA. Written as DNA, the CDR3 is TGCAGCTTCGGGACAACTAACTATGGCTACACCTTC. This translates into CSFGTTNYGYTF.